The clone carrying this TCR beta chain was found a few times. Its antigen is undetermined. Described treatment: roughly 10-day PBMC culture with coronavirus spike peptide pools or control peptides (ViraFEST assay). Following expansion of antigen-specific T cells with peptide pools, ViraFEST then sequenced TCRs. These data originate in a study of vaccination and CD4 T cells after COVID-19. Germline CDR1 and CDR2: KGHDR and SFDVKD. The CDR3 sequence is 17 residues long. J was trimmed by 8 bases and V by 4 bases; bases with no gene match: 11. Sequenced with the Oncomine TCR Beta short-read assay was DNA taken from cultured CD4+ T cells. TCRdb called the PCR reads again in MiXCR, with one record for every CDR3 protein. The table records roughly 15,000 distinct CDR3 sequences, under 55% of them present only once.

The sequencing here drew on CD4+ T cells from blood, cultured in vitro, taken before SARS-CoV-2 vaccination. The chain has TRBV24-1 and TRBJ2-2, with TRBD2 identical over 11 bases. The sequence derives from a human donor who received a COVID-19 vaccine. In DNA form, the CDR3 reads TGTGCCACCAGTGAACCCGGGACTAGCGGTCGTTTGGGGGAGCTGTTTTTT. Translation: CATSEPGTSGRLGELFF.